The 32 T cell receptor beta chains reported below all come from one sample, sequenced in a study of blood T cells in healthy people across ages. A second PCR of 7 to 11 cycles used a sample-barcoded 5' primer and a J-beta primer mix. TCRdb called the 5' RACE reads again in MiXCR, with one record for every CDR3 protein. The table shows roughly 800,000 distinct CDR3 sequences, with 35% to 40% occurring only once. The sample taken for sequencing was blood. Source of these receptors: a man younger than 35 in good health.

As DNA, the CDR3 is TGCAGCGTTGGTACTAGCGGGAGCTACAATGAGCAGTACTTC. This sequence encodes CSVGTSGSYNEQYF. The chain has TRBV29-1 and TRBJ2-7; TRBD2 matches at 11 bases. CDR3 length: 14 residues. CDR1 and CDR2 (germline): SQVTM, ANQGSEA. The trim removed 4 bases at V and 7 bases at J, leaving 9 bases unmatched.

This clonotype was detected only a few times. This chain connects TRBV6-6 to TRBJ1-5; no definite D call. V was cut by 2 bases and J by 6 bases, with 5 bases left in between. CDR1 and CDR2 from the germline V gene are MNHNY and SVGAGI (reference sequence). The CDR3 runs to 12 residues. The CDR3 DNA sequence: TGTGCCAGCAGTTACACCGGTCAGCCCCAGCATTTT. It yields the protein CASSYTGQPQHF.

This clonotype has a count of ten or more. The chain is built from TRBV20-1 and TRBJ2-3; 8 bases map to TRBD2. Germline loops: CDR1 DFQATT, CDR2 SNEGSKA (reference sequence). The length of the CDR3 is 13 residues. The CDR3: CSAPGLGADTQYF. For the CDR3, the DNA is TGCAGCGCTCCGGGACTAGGCGCAGATACGCAGTATTTT.

This clonotype appeared a few times. CDR3 loop: CASSQDGAGGAGTF. The CDR3 DNA reads as TGTGCCAGCAGCCAAGATGGGGCAGGGGGCGCGGGCACCTTC. The rearrangement joins TRBV3-1 to TRBJ1-2; TRBD1 matches 8 bases. Losses at the gene ends were 0 bases for V and 13 bases for J; bases not matched to a gene: 10. Germline V gene lookup returns CDR1 LGHDT and CDR2 YNNKEL (reference sequence). The CDR3 is 14 amino acids.

This clonotype showed up many times. The chain joins TRBV6-6 to TRBJ2-3, with D possibly matching TRBD2 (5 bases). Per the germline V gene, CDR1 is MNHNY and CDR2 is SVGAGI (reference sequence). The ends were cut back, 2 bases at V and 0 bases at J, with 9 bases in the middle. CDR3 length: 15 residues. The CDR3 coding sequence is TGTGCCAGCAGTTACGAGGGCAGCAGCACAGATACGCAGTATTTT. This codes for CASSYEGSSTDTQYF.

As regards this clonotype: The junction differs from germline at one of its ends, possibly a read error. CDR3 sequence reads: CASSVGPTTNEKLVF. The DNA of the CDR3 is TGCGCCAGCAGCGTCGGGCCGACAACTAATGAAAAACTGGTTTTT. The chain has TRBV4-3 and TRBJ1-4; D gene ambiguous. Germline assignment: CDR1 LGHNA and CDR2 YSLEER. The CDR3 contains 15 residues.

V usage is TRBV7-3 and J usage is TRBJ1-1; maybe TRBD1 (5 bases). V shed 5 bases and J shed 1 base, with 8 bases lying between them. There are 13 residues in the CDR3. Germline assignment: CDR1 SGHTA and CDR2 FQGTGA. CDR3: CASSIDRNTEAFF. CDR3 DNA sequence: TGTGCCAGCAGCATCGACAGGAACACTGAAGCTTTCTTT.

This clonotype occurred a few times. This sequence joins TRBV20-1 and TRBJ1-2; no definite D call. The CDR3 covers 13 residues. The germline V gene encodes CDR1 DFQATT and CDR2 SNEGSKA (reference sequence). Trimming took 5 bases from V and 6 from J, leaving 16 bases between them. Here the CDR3 reads CSADLIGDNGYTF. CDR3 nucleotide sequence: TGCAGTGCTGACCTGATCGGAGATAATGGCTACACCTTC.

Many counts were recorded for this clonotype. The chain joins TRBV12-3 or TRBV12-4 to TRBJ2-1; no clear D gene. Trimming took 3 bases from V and 5 from J, leaving 17 bases between them. The CDR3 extends over 16 amino acids. The CDR3 spells CASSFGALVPNNEQFF. CDR3 bases: TGTGCCAGCAGTTTCGGTGCGCTAGTACCTAACAATGAGCAGTTCTTC.

This clonotype was detected only a few times. The CDR3 reads CASSTGPYHGNQPQHF. The CDR3 DNA sequence: TGTGCCAGCAGTACAGGCCCCTATCACGGCAATCAGCCCCAGCATTTT. This sequence joins TRBV12-3 or TRBV12-4 and TRBJ1-5, with D perhaps matching TRBD1 (5 bases). This CDR3 region has 16 residues. The V end was cut by 5 bases, the J end by 2 bases, with 16 bases between.

This CDR3 is CAWRLRASGANVLTF. CDR3 coding DNA: TGTGCCTGGAGGTTAAGAGCCTCTGGGGCCAACGTCCTGACTTTC. This chain connects TRBV30 to TRBJ2-6; D not resolved. This CDR3 region has 15 residues. The germline V and J ends were trimmed by 3 bases and 0 bases, with 9 bases remaining between them. The germline V gene encodes CDR1 GTSNPN and CDR2 SVGIG (reference sequence).

This clonotype was found a few times. The V gene is TRBV2, the J gene TRBJ1-6; D gene uncertain. The CDR3 covers 12 residues. Per the germline V gene, CDR1 is SNHLY and CDR2 is FYNNEI. Deletions cut 3 bases from V and 7 bases from J, with 4 bases between. The CDR3 sequence is CASSDINSPLHF. The CDR3 coding sequence is TGTGCCAGCAGTGACATCAATTCACCCCTCCACTTT.

This clonotype was recorded many times. The rearrangement joins TRBV11-1 to TRBJ2-1; no firm D call. The CDR3 has 13 residues. V was clipped by 3 bases and J by 3 bases, with 6 bases between them. Germline V lookup: CDR1 SGHAT, CDR2 FQDESV (reference sequence). The CDR3 region is CASSFADYNEQFF. The CDR3 DNA reads TGTGCCAGCAGCTTCGCCGACTACAATGAGCAGTTCTTC.

The rearrangement joins TRBV6-6 to TRBJ1-2, with 9 positions matching TRBD1. V shed 5 bases, J shed 8 bases, and the junction held 12 bases outside the gene matches. Germline CDR1 MNHNY, CDR2 SVGAGI (reference sequence). The CDR3 extends over 15 amino acids. The CDR3 is CASSDPAGTGKGYTF. The CDR3, as DNA: TGTGCCAGCAGTGACCCTGCCGGGACAGGGAAAGGCTACACCTTC.

Concerning this clonotype: An end of the junction does not agree with germline; a read error may underlie this. The chain joins TRBV7-2 to TRBJ1-5; no definite D call. The CDR3 loop spans 14 amino acids. Germline assignment: CDR1 SGHTA and CDR2 FQGNSA. The CDR3 protein is CASSLGRSNQPPHF. In DNA form, the CDR3 reads TGTGCCAGCAGCTTAGGACGGAGCAATCAGCCCCCGCATTTT.

The rearrangement uses TRBV4-2 and TRBJ2-1, with 10 bases aligning to TRBD2. Germline V gene sequence: CDR1 LGHNA, CDR2 YNFKEQ. The CDR3 spans 16 residues. J lost 3 bases, V lost 1 base, and 3 bases had no gene match. The CDR3 loop is CASSQVIAGGYNEQFF. The CDR3 DNA reads TGTGCCAGCAGCCAAGTAATAGCGGGGGGCTACAATGAGCAGTTCTTC.

The CDR3 nucleotides read TGTGCCAGCACGGTACCGGAGGCACCCTATGAGCAGTTCTTC. The encoded protein is CASTVPEAPYEQFF. The chain has TRBV12-3 or TRBV12-4 and TRBJ2-1; weak D call: TRBD2 (5 bases). V was pared by 7 bases and J by 8 bases, with 18 bases between. CDR3 length equals 14 residues.

As to this clonotype: This may come from a read error, since a much larger clone is one base off. This chain joins TRBV7-2 and TRBJ2-1, with TRBD2 matching over 12 bases. CDR1 is SGHTA, CDR2 FQGNSA, per germline. The CDR3 loop spans 16 amino acids. With 4 bases clipped from V and 13 bases from J, the junction kept 14 bases outside the gene matches. The CDR3 sequence is CASSSERLAGAETQFF. As DNA, the CDR3 is TGTGCCAGCAGCTCGGAAAGACTAGCGGGGGCGGAGACCCAGTTCTTC.

The V call is TRBV27, the J call TRBJ2-1; no definite D call. CDR1 is MNHEY, CDR2 SMNVEV, per germline (reference sequence). The CDR3 spans 14 residues. V was trimmed by 7 bases and J by 7 bases, leaving 17 bases between them. This CDR3 reads CASIPLTGLNEQFF. CDR3 DNA sequence: TGTGCCAGCATACCCCTCACTGGCCTAAATGAGCAGTTCTTC.

The CDR3 coding sequence is TGTGCCAGCACTCCTTTGGGACCGAACACTGAAGCTTTCTTT. Amino acids: CASTPLGPNTEAFF. The chain combines TRBV12-3 or TRBV12-4 with TRBJ1-1; D is possibly TRBD1 (5 bases). The CDR3 spans 14 residues. V dropped 7 bases and J dropped 1 base, with 13 bases sitting between them.

CDR3 nucleotide sequence: TGTGCCAGCAGCTGGGAAGGGACTGGTGGCTACACCTTC. This gives the protein CASSWEGTGGYTF. This chain links TRBV5-6 with TRBJ1-2; tentative D call: TRBD1 (5 bases). The CDR3 runs to 13 residues. Germline V lookup: CDR1 SGHDT, CDR2 YYEEEE. Trimming shortened V by 3 bases and J by 7 bases, and 13 bases separated the two germline ends.

This clonotype was detected only a few times. The rearrangement links TRBV4-1 to TRBJ2-5; 7 bases agree with TRBD2. J gave up 0 bases and V 2 bases, and 3 bases lay outside the gene matches. This CDR3 has 15 residues. Germline loops: CDR1 MGHRA, CDR2 YSYEKL. The DNA of the CDR3 is TGCGCCAGCAGCCAACCTAGCGGTAACCAAGAGACCCAGTACTTC. Protein product: CASSQPSGNQETQYF.

The chain couples TRBV7-2 to TRBJ2-3, with 12 bases that match TRBD1. This CDR3 spans 14 amino acids. Germline V lookup: CDR1 SGHTA, CDR2 FQGNSA. V gave up 5 bases and J gave up 6 bases; unmatched junction bases: 3. The CDR3 spells CASSRDRGRDTQYF. CDR3 DNA: TGTGCCAGCAGCCGGGACAGGGGGCGGGATACGCAGTATTTT.

This clonotype was counted only a few times. J is TRBJ1-2 and V is TRBV9, with a possible D match to TRBD1 (6 bases). The CDR3 has 14 residues. In germline, CDR1 is SGDLS, CDR2 YYNGEE. V lost 4 bases and J lost 5, with 15 bases in between. CDR3 coding DNA: TGTGCCAGCAGCAGGGGGACTTCGGGATATGGCTACACCTTC. Its protein is CASSRGTSGYGYTF.

This clonotype has only a few counts. This rearrangement joins TRBV5-6 to TRBJ2-1; 9 bases agree with TRBD1. This CDR3 spans 16 amino acids. Trimming at V came to 7 bases and at J to 4 bases, leaving 12 bases not matched to a gene. Looked up from germline, CDR1 is SGHDT and CDR2 is YYEEEE. The CDR3 reads CASGAFGDRVYNEQFF. The CDR3, as DNA: TGTGCCAGCGGCGCTTTTGGGGACAGGGTGTACAATGAGCAGTTCTTC. Variable domain in full (rest from reference TRBV5-6 and TRBJ2-1): DAGVTQSPTHLIKTRGQQVTLRCSPKSGHDTVSWYQQALGQGPQFIFQYYEEEERQRGNFPDRFSGHQFPNYSSELNVNALLLGDSALYLCASGAFGDRVYNEQFFGPGTRLTVL.

This chain links TRBV5-6 with TRBJ1-6, with D perhaps matching TRBD1 (5 bases). The CDR3 totals 17 residues. V was trimmed by 4 bases and J by 6 bases, leaving 20 bases between them. Germline V gives CDR1 SGHDT, CDR2 YYEEEE. CDR3 amino acids: CASSLRSLRDLNSPLHF. The CDR3 region has the DNA TGTGCCAGCAGCCTGCGCAGCCTCCGGGACCTTAATTCACCCCTCCACTTT.

Ten or more counts support this clonotype. The gene calls are TRBV4-3 and TRBJ2-7; tentative D call: TRBD2 (5 bases). The CDR3 contains 14 residues. V dropped 4 bases and J dropped 3 bases, with 13 bases sitting between them. The V gene's germline CDR1 is LGHNA and CDR2 YSLEER. CDR3 sequence: CASSPRRSSYEQYF. The CDR3 DNA reads TGCGCCAGCAGCCCCCGGAGGTCCAGCTACGAGCAGTACTTC.

V is TRBV12-3 or TRBV12-4 and J is TRBJ1-2, with a possible D match to TRBD1 (5 bases). There are 11 residues in the CDR3. V lost 8 bases, J lost 8 bases, and 12 bases lay in between. This chain's CDR3 is CASLGGYGYTF. In nucleotides, the CDR3 is TGTGCCAGCTTGGGGGGGTACGGCTACACCTTC.

This clonotype was found many times. V gene TRBV5-1 combines with J gene TRBJ1-5; D perhaps matches TRBD1 (5 bases). The V end lost 0 bases, the J end lost 6 bases, and 16 bases lay between the germline ends. This CDR3 is built from 16 residues. Germline V gene lookup returns CDR1 SGHRS and CDR2 YFSETQ. CDR3 nucleotides: TGCGCCAGCAGCTTGGCCCCGGGACTACACAGTCAGCCCCAGCATTTT. It yields the protein CASSLAPGLHSQPQHF.

The V and J genes are TRBV3-1 and TRBJ1-1; a possible D gene is TRBD1 (5 bases). Trimming pared 0 bases from V and 7 bases from J, leaving 18 bases between. This CDR3 region has 16 residues. Germline V gene sequence: CDR1 LGHDT, CDR2 YNNKEL (reference sequence). This CDR3 is CASSQESLGTKNEAFF. For the CDR3, the DNA is TGTGCCAGCAGCCAAGAGAGTTTGGGGACTAAAAATGAAGCTTTCTTT.

This clonotype was counted only a few times. The V and J genes are TRBV20-1 and TRBJ2-7; a weak D match, TRBD2 (5 bases). From germline, CDR1 is DFQATT and CDR2 SNEGSKA (reference sequence). The length of the CDR3 is 14 residues. Trimming took off 2 bases at V and 2 bases at J, with 13 bases between the two ends. DNA for the CDR3: TGCAGTGCTAGAAGGCGAGCGGATACCTACGAGCAGTACTTC. Protein: CSARRRADTYEQYF.

V usage is TRBV7-2 and J usage is TRBJ2-5, with TRBD2 matching over 7 bases. The CDR3 covers 14 residues. V shed 8 bases, J shed 1 base, and the junction held 7 bases outside the gene matches. The germline V gene encodes CDR1 SGHTA and CDR2 FQGNSA. This CDR3 is CASGRGDFQETQYF. The CDR3 DNA is TGTGCCAGCGGCCGGGGGGACTTCCAAGAGACCCAGTACTTC.